This T cell receptor (beta chain) was identified during a study of shared clonotypes between healthy human individuals. This CDR3 region has 14 residues. The V end was cut by 6 bases, the J end by 3 bases, with 13 bases between. Germline-derived CDR1 and CDR2 are SGDLS and YYNGEE. Concerning this clone itself: Its antigen is unknown.

Assay used: immunoSEQ multiplex PCR; TCRdb lists only in-frame clones, some missing. The sample has roughly 2.5 million clones, approximately 94% seen once. General study results and limits: Even with large depth, rarefaction showed that sorted-subset sequencing was incomplete. Among non-shared clonotypes, generation probabilities were lower than among those shared by all four donors. Collection of samples was limited to blood; tissue repertoires likely differ.

The sample was naive CD4+ T cells sorted from blood. Described subset: CD45RA+ positively selected. The chain recombines TRBV9 with TRBJ2-1; D is perhaps TRBD1 (6 bases). The clonotype comes from a man younger than 35 in good health. The CDR3 sequence is CASNRAADYNEQFF. The CDR3 nucleotides read TGTGCCAGCAACAGGGCAGCGGACTACAATGAGCAGTTCTTC.